The sequence of this T cell receptor beta chain was determined in a study of T cell responses to AZD1222 COVID-19 vaccine. Study summary: Second doses were pooled across both intervals (about 4 or about 12 weeks).

Of note for this clone: Its antigen is still unknown. No DNA is shown, since the ends of the CDR3 on it are uncertain; the CDR3 is the one TCRdb lists.

Termini included, the CDR3 measures 17 amino acids. Produced via immunoSEQ multiplex PCR; TCRdb's table is partial and in-frame only. This table holds roughly 91,000 clones, nearly 90% found once. Study-wide findings and caveats: CD4 TCRs covered the whole spike, strongest at regions 160-218 and 743-854. Clonal diversity may have been underestimated in mostly white British donors. With two AZD1222 doses given, Spike-specific TCR breadth and depth both rose.

This TCR was recovered from an adult in good health. Sequences were derived from peripheral blood, sampled on day 0 of AZD1222 vaccination. The chain links TRBV21-1 to TRBJ1-5. TRBV21-1 has pseudogene status. The CDR3 loop is CASSTQGVGGGNQPQHF.